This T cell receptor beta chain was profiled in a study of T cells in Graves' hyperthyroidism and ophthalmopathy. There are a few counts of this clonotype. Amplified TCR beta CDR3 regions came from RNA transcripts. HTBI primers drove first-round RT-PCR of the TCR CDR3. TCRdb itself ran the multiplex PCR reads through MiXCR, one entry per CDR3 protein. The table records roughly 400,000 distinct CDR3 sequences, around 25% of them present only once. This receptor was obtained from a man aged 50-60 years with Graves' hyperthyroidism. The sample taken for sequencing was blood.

The CDR3 region is CASSGPSYNEQFF. The DNA for the CDR3 is TGTGCCAGTAGTGGGCCATCCTACAATGAGCAGTTCTTC. V is TRBV19 and J is TRBJ2-1; D ambiguous. Deletions cut 5 bases from V and 1 base from J, with 6 bases between. Germline CDR1 is LNHDA and CDR2 is SQIVND (reference sequence). The CDR3 spans 13 residues.